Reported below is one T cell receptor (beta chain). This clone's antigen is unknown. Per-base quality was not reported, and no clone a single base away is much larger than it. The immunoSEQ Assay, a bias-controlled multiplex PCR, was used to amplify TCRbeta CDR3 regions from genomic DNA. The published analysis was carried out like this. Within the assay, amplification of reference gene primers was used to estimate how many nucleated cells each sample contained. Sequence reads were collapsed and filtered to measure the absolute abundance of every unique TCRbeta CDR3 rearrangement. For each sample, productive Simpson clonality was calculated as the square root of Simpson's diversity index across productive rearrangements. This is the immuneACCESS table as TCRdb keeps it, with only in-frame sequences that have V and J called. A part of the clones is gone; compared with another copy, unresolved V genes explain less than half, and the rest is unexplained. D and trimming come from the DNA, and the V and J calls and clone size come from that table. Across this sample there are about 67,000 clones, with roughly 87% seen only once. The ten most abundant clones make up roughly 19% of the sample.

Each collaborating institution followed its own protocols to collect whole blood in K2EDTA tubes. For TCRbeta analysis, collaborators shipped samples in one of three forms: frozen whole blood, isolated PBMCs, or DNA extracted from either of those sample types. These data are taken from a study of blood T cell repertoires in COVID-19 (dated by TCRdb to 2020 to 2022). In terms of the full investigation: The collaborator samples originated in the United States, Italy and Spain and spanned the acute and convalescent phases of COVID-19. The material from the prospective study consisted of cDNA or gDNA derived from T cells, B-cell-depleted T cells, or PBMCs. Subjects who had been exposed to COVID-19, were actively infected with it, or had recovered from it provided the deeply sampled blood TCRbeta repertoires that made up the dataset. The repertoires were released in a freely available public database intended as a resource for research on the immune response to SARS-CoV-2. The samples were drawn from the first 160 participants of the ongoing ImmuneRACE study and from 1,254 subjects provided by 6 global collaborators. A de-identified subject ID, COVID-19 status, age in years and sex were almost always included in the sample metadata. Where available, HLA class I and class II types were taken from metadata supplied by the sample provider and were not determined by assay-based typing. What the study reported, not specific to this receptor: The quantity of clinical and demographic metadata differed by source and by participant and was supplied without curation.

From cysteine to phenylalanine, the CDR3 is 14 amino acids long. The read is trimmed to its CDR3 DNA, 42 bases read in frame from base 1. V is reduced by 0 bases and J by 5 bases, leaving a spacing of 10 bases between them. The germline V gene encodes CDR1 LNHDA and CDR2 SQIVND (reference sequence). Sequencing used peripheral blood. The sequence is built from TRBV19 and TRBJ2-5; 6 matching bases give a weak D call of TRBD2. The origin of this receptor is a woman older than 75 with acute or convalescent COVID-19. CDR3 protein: CASSIDWLAETQYF. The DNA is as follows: TGTGCCAGTAGTATAGATTGGCTAGCGGAGACCCAGTACTTC.